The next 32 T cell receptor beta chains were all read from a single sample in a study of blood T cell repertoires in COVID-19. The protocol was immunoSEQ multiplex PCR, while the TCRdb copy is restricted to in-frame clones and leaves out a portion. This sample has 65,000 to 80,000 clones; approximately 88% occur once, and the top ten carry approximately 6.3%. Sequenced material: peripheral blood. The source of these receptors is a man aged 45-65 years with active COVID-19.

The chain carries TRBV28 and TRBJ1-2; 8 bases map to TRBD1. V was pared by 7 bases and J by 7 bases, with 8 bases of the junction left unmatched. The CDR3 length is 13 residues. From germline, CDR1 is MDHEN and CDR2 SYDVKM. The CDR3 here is CASTLDRDTGYTF. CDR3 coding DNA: TGTGCCAGCACCCTGGACAGGGACACTGGCTACACCTTC.

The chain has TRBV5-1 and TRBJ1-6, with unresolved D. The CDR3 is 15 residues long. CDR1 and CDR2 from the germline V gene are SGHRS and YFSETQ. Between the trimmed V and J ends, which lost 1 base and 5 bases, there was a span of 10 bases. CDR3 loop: CASSLSGANNSPLHF. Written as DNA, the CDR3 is TGCGCCAGCAGCTTGTCAGGTGCAAATAATTCACCCCTCCACTTT.

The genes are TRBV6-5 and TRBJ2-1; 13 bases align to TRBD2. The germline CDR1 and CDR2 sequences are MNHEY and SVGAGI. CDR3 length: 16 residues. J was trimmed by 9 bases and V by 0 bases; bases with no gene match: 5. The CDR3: CASSYSTSGGIGEQFF. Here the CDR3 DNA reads TGTGCCAGCAGTTACTCGACTAGCGGGGGGATAGGTGAGCAGTTCTTC.

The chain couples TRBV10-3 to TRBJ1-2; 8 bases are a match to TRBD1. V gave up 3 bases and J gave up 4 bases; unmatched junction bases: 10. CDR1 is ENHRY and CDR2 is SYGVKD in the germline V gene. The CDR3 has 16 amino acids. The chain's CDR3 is CAISESPDREGYGYTF. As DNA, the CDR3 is TGTGCCATCAGTGAATCCCCGGACAGGGAGGGCTATGGCTACACCTTC.

The CDR3: CASSSPGGHPYNEQFF. The CDR3 DNA is TGTGCCAGCAGCTCCCCCGGGGGGCATCCCTACAATGAGCAGTTCTTC. This rearrangement joins TRBV5-4 to TRBJ2-1; D may be TRBD2 (7 bases). Deletions cut 3 bases from V and 2 bases from J, with 15 bases between. Germline CDR1 reads SGHNT; CDR2 reads YYREEE (reference sequence). The CDR3 length is 16 residues.

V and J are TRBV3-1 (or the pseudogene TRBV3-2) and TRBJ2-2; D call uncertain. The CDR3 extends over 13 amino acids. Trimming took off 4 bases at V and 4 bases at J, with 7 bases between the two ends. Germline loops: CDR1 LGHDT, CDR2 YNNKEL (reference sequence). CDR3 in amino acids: CASSLGPTGELFF. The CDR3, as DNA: TGTGCCAGCAGCCTCGGTCCCACCGGGGAGCTGTTTTTT.

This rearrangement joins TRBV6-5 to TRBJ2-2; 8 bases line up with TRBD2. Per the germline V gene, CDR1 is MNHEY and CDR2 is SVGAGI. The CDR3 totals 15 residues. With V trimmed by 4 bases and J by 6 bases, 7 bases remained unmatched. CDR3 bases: TGTGCCAGCAGTTTACCATCGGGGGGGCCCGGGGAGCTGTTTTTT. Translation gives CASSLPSGGPGELFF.

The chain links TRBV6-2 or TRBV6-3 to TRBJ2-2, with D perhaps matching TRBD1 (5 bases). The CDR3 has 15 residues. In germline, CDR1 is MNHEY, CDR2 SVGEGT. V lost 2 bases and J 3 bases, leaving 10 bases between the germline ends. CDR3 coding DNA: TGTGCCAGCAGTTACAGGGGAACCGACACCGGGGAGCTGTTTTTT. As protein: CASSYRGTDTGELFF.

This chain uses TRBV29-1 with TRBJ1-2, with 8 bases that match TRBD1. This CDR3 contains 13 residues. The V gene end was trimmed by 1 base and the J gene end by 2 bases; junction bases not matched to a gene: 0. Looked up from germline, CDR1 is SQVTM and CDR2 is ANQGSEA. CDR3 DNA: TGCAGCGTTGAAGGGACAGGGAACTATGGCTACACCTTC. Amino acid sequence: CSVEGTGNYGYTF.

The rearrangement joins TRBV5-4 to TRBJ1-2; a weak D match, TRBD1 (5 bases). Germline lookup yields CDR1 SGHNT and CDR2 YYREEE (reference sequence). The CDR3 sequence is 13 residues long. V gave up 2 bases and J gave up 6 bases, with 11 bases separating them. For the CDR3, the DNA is TGTGCCAGCAGCTTCGGACAACAAGATGGCTACACCTTC. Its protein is CASSFGQQDGYTF.

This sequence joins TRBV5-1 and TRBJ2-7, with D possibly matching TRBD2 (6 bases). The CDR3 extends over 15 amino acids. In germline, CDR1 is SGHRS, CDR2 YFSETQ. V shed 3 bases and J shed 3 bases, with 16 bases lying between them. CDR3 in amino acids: CASSSGRDSIYEQYF. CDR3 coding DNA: TGCGCCAGCAGCTCGGGCCGGGACTCCATCTACGAGCAGTACTTC.

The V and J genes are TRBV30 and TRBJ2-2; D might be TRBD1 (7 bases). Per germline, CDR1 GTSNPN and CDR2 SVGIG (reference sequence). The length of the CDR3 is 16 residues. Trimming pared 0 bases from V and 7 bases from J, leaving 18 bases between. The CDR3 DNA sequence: TGTGCCTGGAGTGTCCGGGACAGACTGCGGGGCGGGGAGCTGTTTTTT. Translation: CAWSVRDRLRGGELFF.

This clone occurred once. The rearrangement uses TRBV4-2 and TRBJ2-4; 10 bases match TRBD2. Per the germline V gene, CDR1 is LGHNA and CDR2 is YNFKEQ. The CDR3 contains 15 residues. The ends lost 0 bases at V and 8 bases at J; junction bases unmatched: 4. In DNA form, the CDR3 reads TGTGCCAGCAGCCAAGATCTGACTAGCGGGCACATTCAGTACTTC. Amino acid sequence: CASSQDLTSGHIQYF.

The CDR3 reads CASSIRRQTPLHGYTF. The CDR3 bases are TGTGCCAGTAGTATCAGAAGACAGACACCTCTGCATGGCTACACCTTC. This chain connects TRBV19 to TRBJ1-2; TRBD1 might be the D (5 bases). V dropped 3 bases and J dropped 6 bases, with 20 bases sitting between them. CDR3 length: 16 amino acids. Germline assignment: CDR1 LNHDA and CDR2 SQIVND (reference sequence).

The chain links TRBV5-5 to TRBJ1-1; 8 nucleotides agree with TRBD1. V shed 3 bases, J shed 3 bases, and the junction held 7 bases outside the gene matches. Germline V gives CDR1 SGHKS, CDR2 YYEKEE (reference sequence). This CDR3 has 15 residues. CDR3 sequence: CASSSSGGAYTEAFF. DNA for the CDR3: TGTGCCAGCAGCTCGTCAGGGGGCGCGTACACTGAAGCTTTCTTT.

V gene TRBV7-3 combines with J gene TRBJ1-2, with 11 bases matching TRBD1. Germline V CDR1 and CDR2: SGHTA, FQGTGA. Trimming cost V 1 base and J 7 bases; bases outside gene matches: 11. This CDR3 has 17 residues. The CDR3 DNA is TGTGCCAGCAGCTTAAAGGGGAATGGGGACAGGGGGTCTGGCTACACCTTC. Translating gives CASSLKGNGDRGSGYTF. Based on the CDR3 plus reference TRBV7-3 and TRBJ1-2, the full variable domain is GAGVSQTPSNKVTEKGKYVELRCDPISGHTALYWYRQSLGQGPEFLIYFQGTGAADDSGLPNDRFFAVRPEGSVSTLKIQRTERGDSAVYLCASSLKGNGDRGSGYTFGSGTRLTVV.

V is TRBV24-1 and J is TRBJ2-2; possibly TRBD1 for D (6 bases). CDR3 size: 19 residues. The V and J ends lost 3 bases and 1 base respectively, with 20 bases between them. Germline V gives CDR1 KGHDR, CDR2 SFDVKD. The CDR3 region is CATSDGGQAYFGNTGELFF. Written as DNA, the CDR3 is TGTGCCACCAGTGATGGGGGCCAGGCATACTTCGGGAACACCGGGGAGCTGTTTTTT.

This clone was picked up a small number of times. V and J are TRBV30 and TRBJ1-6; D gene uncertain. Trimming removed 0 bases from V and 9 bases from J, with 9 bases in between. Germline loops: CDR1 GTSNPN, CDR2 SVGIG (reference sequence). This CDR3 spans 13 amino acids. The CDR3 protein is CAWSVKTVSPLHF. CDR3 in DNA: TGTGCCTGGAGTGTAAAAACAGTTTCACCCCTCCACTTT.

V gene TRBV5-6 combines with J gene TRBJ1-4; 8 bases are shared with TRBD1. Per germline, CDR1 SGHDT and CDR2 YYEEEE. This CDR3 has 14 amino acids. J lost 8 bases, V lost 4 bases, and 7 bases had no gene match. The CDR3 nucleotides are TGTGCCAGCAGCCCGGACAGGGTGAGGGAAAAACTGTTTTTT. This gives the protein CASSPDRVREKLFF.

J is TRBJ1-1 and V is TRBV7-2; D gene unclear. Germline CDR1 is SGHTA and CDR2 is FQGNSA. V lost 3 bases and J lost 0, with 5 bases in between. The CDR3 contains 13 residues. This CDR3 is CASSLSLNTEAFF. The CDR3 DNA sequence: TGTGCCAGCAGCTTGAGCCTGAACACTGAAGCTTTCTTT.

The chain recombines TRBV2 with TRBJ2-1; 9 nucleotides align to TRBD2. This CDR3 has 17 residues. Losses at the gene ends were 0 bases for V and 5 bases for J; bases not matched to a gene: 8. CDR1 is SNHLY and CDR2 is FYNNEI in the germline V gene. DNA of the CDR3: TGTGCCAGCAGTGAAGCGCTGGCGGGAGGGAGGGACAATGAGCAGTTCTTC. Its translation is CASSEALAGGRDNEQFF.

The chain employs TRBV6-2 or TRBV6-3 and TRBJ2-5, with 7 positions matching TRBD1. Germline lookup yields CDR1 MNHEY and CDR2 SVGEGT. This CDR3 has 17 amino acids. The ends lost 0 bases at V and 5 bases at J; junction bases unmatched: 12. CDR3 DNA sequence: TGTGCCAGCAGTTACTCGAGGAGTCAACAGGGGATGGAGACCCAGTACTTC. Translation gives CASSYSRSQQGMETQYF.

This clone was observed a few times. The DNA of the CDR3 is TGTGCCAGCAGCGCGGGACAGGGGGCCTTTACAGATACGCAGTATTTT. This codes for CASSAGQGAFTDTQYF. This sequence joins TRBV5-5 and TRBJ2-3, with 12 bases fitting TRBD1. Germline V gene data show CDR1 as SGHKS and CDR2 as YYEKEE (reference sequence). The CDR3 extends over 16 amino acids. With V trimmed by 4 bases and J by 3 bases, 6 bases remained unmatched.

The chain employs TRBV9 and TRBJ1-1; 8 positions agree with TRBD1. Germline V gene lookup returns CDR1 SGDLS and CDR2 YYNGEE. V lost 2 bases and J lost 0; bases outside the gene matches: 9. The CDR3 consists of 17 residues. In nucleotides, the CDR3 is TGTGCCAGCAGCGTCGACGGGACAGGAGATATGAACACTGAAGCTTTCTTT. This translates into CASSVDGTGDMNTEAFF.

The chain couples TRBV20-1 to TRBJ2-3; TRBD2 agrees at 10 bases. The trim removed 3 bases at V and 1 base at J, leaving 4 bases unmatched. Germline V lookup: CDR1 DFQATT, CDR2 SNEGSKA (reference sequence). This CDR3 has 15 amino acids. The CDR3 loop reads CSASLAGARTDTQYF. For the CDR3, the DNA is TGCAGTGCTAGTCTAGCGGGGGCCCGCACAGATACGCAGTATTTT.

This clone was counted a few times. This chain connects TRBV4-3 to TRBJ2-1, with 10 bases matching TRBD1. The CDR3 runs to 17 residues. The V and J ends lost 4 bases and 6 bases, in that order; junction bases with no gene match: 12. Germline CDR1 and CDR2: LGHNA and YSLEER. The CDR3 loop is CASSPQRIGTGANEQFF. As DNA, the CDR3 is TGCGCCAGCAGCCCCCAAAGGATTGGGACAGGGGCCAATGAGCAGTTCTTC.

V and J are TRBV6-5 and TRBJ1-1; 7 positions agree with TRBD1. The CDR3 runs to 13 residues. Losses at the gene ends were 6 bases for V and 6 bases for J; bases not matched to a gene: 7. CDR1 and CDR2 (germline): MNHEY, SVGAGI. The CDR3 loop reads CASSATGTAEAFF. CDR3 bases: TGTGCCAGCAGCGCTACAGGGACAGCTGAAGCTTTCTTT.

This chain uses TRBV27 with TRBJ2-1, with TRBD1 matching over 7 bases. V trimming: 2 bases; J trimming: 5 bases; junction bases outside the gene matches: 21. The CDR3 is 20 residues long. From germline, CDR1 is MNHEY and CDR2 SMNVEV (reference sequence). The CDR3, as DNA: TGTGCCAGCAGTTTAGTGAGTGGGACAGCCGCATCCCCTTTCAACAATGAGCAGTTCTTC. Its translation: CASSLVSGTAASPFNNEQFF.

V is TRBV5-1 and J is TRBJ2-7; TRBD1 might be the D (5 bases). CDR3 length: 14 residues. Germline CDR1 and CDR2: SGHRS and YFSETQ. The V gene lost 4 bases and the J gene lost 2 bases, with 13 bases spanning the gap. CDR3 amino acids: CASSLDSATYEQYF. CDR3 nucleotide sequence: TGCGCCAGCAGCCTAGACAGCGCTACCTACGAGCAGTACTTC.

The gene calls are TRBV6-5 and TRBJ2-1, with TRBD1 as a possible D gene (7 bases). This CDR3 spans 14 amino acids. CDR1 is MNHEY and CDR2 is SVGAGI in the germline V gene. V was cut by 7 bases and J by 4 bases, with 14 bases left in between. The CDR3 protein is CASTLSGGYNEQFF. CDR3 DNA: TGTGCCAGCACCTTATCAGGGGGGTACAATGAGCAGTTCTTC.

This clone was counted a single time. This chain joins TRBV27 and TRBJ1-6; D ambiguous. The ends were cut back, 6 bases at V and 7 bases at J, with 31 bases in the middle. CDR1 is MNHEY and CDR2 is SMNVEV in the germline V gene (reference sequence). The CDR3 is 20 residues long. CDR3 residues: CASRPSKRPGFLAFNSPLHF. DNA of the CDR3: TGTGCCAGCAGACCTTCTAAACGCCCAGGTTTCCTCGCCTTCAATTCACCCCTCCACTTT.

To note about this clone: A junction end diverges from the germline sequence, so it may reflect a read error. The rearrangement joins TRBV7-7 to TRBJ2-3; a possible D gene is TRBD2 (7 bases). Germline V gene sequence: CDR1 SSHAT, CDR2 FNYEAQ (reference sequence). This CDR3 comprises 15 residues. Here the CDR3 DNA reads TGTGCTAGCAGCTTATCCGGGGGGCCCCAGGATACGCAGTATTTT. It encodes CASSLSGGPQDTQYF.